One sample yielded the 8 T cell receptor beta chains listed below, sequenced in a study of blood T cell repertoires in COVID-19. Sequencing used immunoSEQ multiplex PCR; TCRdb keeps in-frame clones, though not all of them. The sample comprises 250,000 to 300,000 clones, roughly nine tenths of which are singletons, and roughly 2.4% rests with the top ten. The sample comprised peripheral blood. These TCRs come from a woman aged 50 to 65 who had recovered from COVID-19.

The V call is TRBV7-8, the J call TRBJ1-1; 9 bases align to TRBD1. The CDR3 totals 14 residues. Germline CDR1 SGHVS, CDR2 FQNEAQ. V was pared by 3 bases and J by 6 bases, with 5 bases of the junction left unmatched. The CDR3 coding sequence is TGTGCCAGCAGCTTGGTACAGGGGGCGTCTGAAGCTTTCTTT. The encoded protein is CASSLVQGASEAFF.

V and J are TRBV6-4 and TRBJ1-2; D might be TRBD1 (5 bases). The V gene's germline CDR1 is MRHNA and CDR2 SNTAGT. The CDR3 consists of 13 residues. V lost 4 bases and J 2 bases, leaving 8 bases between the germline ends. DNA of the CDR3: TGTGCCAGCAGTGGGGGCGGAAACTATGGCTACACCTTC. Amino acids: CASSGGGNYGYTF.

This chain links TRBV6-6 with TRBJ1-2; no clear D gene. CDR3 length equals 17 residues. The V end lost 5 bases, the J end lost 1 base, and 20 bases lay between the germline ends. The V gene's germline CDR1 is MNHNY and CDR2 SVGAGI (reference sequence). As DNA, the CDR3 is TGTGCCAGCAGTCCCCTAACCCAGGCCAGCTATAACTATGGCTACACCTTC. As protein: CASSPLTQASYNYGYTF.

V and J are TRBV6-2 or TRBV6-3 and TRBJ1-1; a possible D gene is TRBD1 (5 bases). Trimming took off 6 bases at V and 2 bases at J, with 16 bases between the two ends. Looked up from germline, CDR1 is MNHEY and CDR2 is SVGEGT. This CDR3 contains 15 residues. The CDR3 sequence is CASSWTARVNTEAFF. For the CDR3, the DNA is TGTGCCAGCAGCTGGACCGCCAGGGTTAACACTGAAGCTTTCTTT.

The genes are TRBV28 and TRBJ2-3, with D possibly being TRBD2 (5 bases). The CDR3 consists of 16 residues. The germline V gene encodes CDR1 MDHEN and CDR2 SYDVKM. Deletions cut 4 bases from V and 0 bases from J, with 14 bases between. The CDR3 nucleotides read TGTGCCAGCAGTTCCGCGGGCTCCCCTAGCACAGATACGCAGTATTTT. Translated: CASSSAGSPSTDTQYF.

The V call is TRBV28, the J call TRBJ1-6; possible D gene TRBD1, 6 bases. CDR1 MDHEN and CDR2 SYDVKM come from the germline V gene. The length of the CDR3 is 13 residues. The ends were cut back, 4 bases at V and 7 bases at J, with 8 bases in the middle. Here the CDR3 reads CASSYDRNSPLHF. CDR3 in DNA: TGTGCCAGCAGTTATGACAGGAATTCACCCCTCCACTTT.

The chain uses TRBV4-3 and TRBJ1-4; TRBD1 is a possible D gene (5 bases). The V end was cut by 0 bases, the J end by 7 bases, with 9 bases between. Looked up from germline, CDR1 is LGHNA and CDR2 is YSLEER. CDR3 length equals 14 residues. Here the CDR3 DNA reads TGCGCCAGCAGCCAAGAGGGTAGGGGTGAAAAACTGTTTTTT. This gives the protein CASSQEGRGEKLFF.

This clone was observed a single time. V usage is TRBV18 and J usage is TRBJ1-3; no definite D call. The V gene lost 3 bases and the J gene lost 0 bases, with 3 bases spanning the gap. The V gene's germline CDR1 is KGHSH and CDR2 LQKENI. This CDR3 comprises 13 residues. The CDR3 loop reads CASSPGSGNTIYF. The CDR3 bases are TGTGCCAGCTCACCCGGCTCTGGAAACACCATATATTTT.